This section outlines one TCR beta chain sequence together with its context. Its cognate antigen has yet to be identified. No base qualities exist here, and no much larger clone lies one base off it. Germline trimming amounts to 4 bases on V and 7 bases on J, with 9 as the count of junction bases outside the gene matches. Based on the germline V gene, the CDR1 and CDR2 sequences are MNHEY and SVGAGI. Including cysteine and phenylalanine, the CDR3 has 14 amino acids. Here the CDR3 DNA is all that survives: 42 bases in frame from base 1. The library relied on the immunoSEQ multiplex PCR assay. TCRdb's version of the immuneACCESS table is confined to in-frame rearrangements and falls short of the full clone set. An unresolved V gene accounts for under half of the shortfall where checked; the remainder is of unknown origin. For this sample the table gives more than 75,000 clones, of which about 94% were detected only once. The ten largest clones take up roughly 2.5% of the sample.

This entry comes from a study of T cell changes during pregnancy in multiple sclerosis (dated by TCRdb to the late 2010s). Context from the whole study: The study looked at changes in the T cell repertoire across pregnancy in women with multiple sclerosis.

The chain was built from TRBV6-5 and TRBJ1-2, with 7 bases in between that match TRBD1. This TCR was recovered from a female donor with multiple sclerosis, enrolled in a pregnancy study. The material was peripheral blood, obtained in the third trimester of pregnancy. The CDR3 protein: CASSLRQGSGGYTF. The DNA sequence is TGTGCCAGCAGTTTACGACAGGGTTCGGGTGGCTACACCTTC.